In this sample, the clone carrying this T cell receptor (beta chain) turned up a few times. Germline values: CDR1 SGHRS, CDR2 YFSETQ. Trimming pared 2 bases from V and 2 bases from J, leaving 7 bases between. This CDR3 has 13 amino acids. Construction of the TCRbeta library involved unique molecular identifiers. MiXCR was run by TCRdb on the PCR reads, yielding one entry per CDR3 protein. In the table there are about 230,000 distinct CDR3 sequences, 9.7% of which are singletons. The entry originates in a study of T-cell reconstitution after alpha-beta-depleted transplantation in children. Here the sequenced sample was PBMCs from the stem cell graft donor, taken from the stem cell graft. The chain links TRBV5-1 to TRBJ1-1, with D unclear. The TCR was taken from a human donor who donated a stem cell graft to a child with SCID. Here the CDR3 reads CASSFLANTEAFF. In nucleotides, the CDR3 is TGCGCCAGCAGCTTCCTTGCCAACACTGAAGCTTTCTTT. Combining the CDR3 with reference TRBV5-1 and TRBJ1-1 gives the whole variable domain KAGVTQTPRYLIKTRGQQVTLSCSPISGHRSVSWYQQTPGQGLQFLFEYFSETQRNKGNFPGRFSGRQFSNSRSEMNVSTLELGDSALYLCASSFLANTEAFFGQGTRLTVV.